The 16 T cell receptor beta chains below all came from one sample that was sequenced in a study of a mutant IDH1 vaccine in newly diagnosed glioma. Only in-frame clones appear in the TCRdb table, and some are missing; sequencing was by immunoSEQ multiplex PCR. Among about 88,000 clones listed, about 80% were seen once. Time point given: baseline, week 1 (first vaccination visit). Treatment: pre-vaccination baseline after standard-of-care therapy. The sample here was PBMCs, taken from a glioma patient treated with radiotherapy, temozolomide or both. Every receptor here comes from a man in his forties with glioma. Some clones in this sample may be carry-over from other donors' samples.

V is TRBV19 and J is TRBJ2-6; D is uncertain. This CDR3 spans 12 amino acids. Looked up from germline, CDR1 is LNHDA and CDR2 is SQIVND (reference sequence). Trimming removed 7 bases at V and 3 bases at J, with 4 bases between. The chain's CDR3 is CASTDGANVLTF. CDR3 coding DNA: TGTGCCAGTACTGATGGGGCCAACGTCCTGACTTTC.

V and J are TRBV5-5 and TRBJ1-5, with D unclear. The germline V gene has CDR1 SGHKS and CDR2 YYEKEE (reference sequence). The CDR3 runs to 14 residues. V was clipped by 0 bases and J by 2 bases, with 6 bases between them. CDR3 amino acids: CASSLVWGNQPQHF. DNA of the CDR3: TGTGCCAGCAGCTTGGTTTGGGGCAATCAGCCCCAGCATTTT.

This clone has just a few counts. J is TRBJ2-5 and V is TRBV5-6; 11 positions agree with TRBD2. Looked up from germline, CDR1 is SGHDT and CDR2 is YYEEEE. After removal of 2 bases from V and 4 bases from J, the junction contained 7 bases not matched to a gene. The CDR3 has 16 residues. DNA of the CDR3: TGTGCCAGCAGCTTTCTAGCGGGGGGCGGGGGAGAGACCCAGTACTTC. Protein: CASSFLAGGGGETQYF. Supplemented by reference TRBV5-6 and TRBJ2-5, the full variable domain reads DAGVTQSPTHLIKTRGQQVTLRCSPKSGHDTVSWYQQALGQGPQFIFQYYEEEERQRGNFPDRFSGHQFPNYSSELNVNALLLGDSALYLCASSFLAGGGGETQYFGPGTRLLVL.

This chain uses TRBV29-1 with TRBJ1-3; 10 nucleotides align to TRBD1. The germline V gene encodes CDR1 SQVTM and CDR2 ANQGSEA. This CDR3 contains 12 residues. Germline trimming cut 7 bases from V and 8 bases from J; bases unmatched to any gene: 5. CDR3 bases: TGCAGCGCTCGACAGGGGGCGGACACCATATATTTT. Its translation: CSARQGADTIYF.

This chain links TRBV5-1 with TRBJ1-2, with a tentative D call TRBD1 (6 bases). Germline V gives CDR1 SGHRS, CDR2 YFSETQ. The V gene lost 7 bases and the J gene lost 8 bases, with 18 bases spanning the gap. The CDR3 runs to 13 residues. Here the CDR3 reads CASLGGESAGYTF. In DNA form, the CDR3 reads TGCGCCAGCTTAGGGGGGGAATCCGCCGGCTACACCTTC.

This chain links TRBV7-9 with TRBJ1-1; TRBD1 is a possible D gene (5 bases). The CDR3 covers 15 residues. CDR1 and CDR2 from the germline V gene are SEHNR and FQNEAQ (reference sequence). V lost 5 bases, J lost 0 bases, and 13 bases lay in between. Here the CDR3 reads CASSGALGLNTEAFF. Written as DNA, the CDR3 is TGTGCCAGCAGCGGAGCCTTGGGGCTGAACACTGAAGCTTTCTTT.

The table lists this clone with a count of one. V and J are TRBV7-8 and TRBJ2-7; 7 nucleotides agree with TRBD1. CDR3 length equals 14 residues. Per germline, CDR1 SGHVS and CDR2 FQNEAQ. The ends lost 5 bases at V and 2 bases at J; junction bases unmatched: 6. CDR3 region: CASSPGQRAYEQYF. For the CDR3, the DNA is TGTGCCAGCAGCCCGGGACAGCGAGCCTACGAGCAGTACTTC.

V is TRBV5-1 and J is TRBJ2-3; possible D gene TRBD2, 5 bases. Per germline, CDR1 SGHRS and CDR2 YFSETQ. The V end lost 5 bases, the J end lost 0 bases, and 10 bases lay between the germline ends. CDR3 length: 14 residues. Written as DNA, the CDR3 is TGCGCCAGCAGGGACGGGGTTAGCACAGATACGCAGTATTTT. It yields the protein CASRDGVSTDTQYF. Complete variable domain (other parts from reference TRBV5-1 and TRBJ2-3): KAGVTQTPRYLIKTRGQQVTLSCSPISGHRSVSWYQQTPGQGLQFLFEYFSETQRNKGNFPGRFSGRQFSNSRSEMNVSTLELGDSALYLCASRDGVSTDTQYFGPGTRLTVL.

The gene calls are TRBV14 and TRBJ1-3; D gene ambiguous. Trimming stripped 1 base from V and 0 bases from J, with 7 bases between. Germline V CDR1 and CDR2: SGHDN, FVKESK. This CDR3 region has 15 residues. The CDR3 sequence is CASSQVPNSGNTIYF. The DNA of the CDR3 is TGTGCCAGCAGCCAAGTCCCCAACTCTGGAAACACCATATATTTT.

The chain uses TRBV30 and TRBJ1-3; D unresolved. This CDR3 comprises 15 residues. V lost 0 bases and J lost 0, with 9 bases in between. Per germline, CDR1 GTSNPN and CDR2 SVGIG (reference sequence). CDR3 in DNA: TGTGCCTGGAGTGTCCGGCGGAGCTCTGGAAACACCATATATTTT. It translates to CAWSVRRSSGNTIYF. The variable domain in full, completed from reference TRBV30 and TRBJ1-3, reads SQTIHQWPATLVQPVGSPLSLECTVEGTSNPNLYWYRQAAGRGLQLLFYSVGIGQISSEVPQNLSASRPQDRQFILSSKKLLLSDSGFYLCAWSVRRSSGNTIYFGEGSWLTVV.

The chain uses TRBV6-5 and TRBJ1-5; D gene uncertain. The V end was cut by 2 bases, the J end by 5 bases, with 7 bases between. Germline V lookup: CDR1 MNHEY, CDR2 SVGAGI. The CDR3 extends over 13 amino acids. The CDR3 bases are TGTGCCAGCAGTTACGTTCGGGATCAGCCCCAGCATTTT. Encoded protein: CASSYVRDQPQHF.

The chain joins TRBV5-1 to TRBJ2-7; D is perhaps TRBD1 (5 bases). The V gene lost 6 bases and the J gene lost 2 bases, with 15 bases spanning the gap. The CDR3 is 14 amino acids. Germline assignment: CDR1 SGHRS and CDR2 YFSETQ. The CDR3 region is CASTGALNTYEQYF. CDR3 DNA: TGCGCCAGCACTGGGGCCCTCAACACCTACGAGCAGTACTTC.

The chain combines TRBV4-1 with TRBJ1-2; 7 nucleotides align to TRBD1. The CDR3 consists of 13 residues. The germline gives CDR1 MGHRA, CDR2 YSYEKL. J lost 8 bases, V lost 1 base, and 4 bases had no gene match. CDR3 bases: TGCGCCAGCAGCCAAGGAGGGGGCGGAGGCTACACCTTC. This encodes CASSQGGGGGYTF.

The CDR3 loop is CASSLGEGEQYF. The DNA for the CDR3 is TGCGCCAGCAGCTTGGGGGAGGGCGAGCAGTACTTC. V and J are TRBV5-1 and TRBJ2-7, with 7 bases that match TRBD2. Trimming at V came to 0 bases and at J to 6 bases, leaving 0 bases not matched to a gene. The CDR3 consists of 12 residues. The V gene's germline CDR1 is SGHRS and CDR2 YFSETQ.

The table lists this clone with a few counts. This chain joins TRBV7-6 and TRBJ2-5; the D is unclear. This CDR3 has 14 amino acids. Trimming removed 1 base at V and 6 bases at J, with 12 bases between. CDR1 SGHVS and CDR2 FNYEAQ come from the germline V gene. The CDR3 protein is CASSLGPASQTQYF. CDR3 DNA sequence: TGTGCCAGCAGCTTAGGTCCAGCATCCCAGACCCAGTACTTC. Full variable domain (outside the CDR3, taken from reference TRBV7-6 and TRBJ2-5): GAGVSQSPRYKVTKRGQDVALRCDPISGHVSLYWYRQALGQGPEFLTYFNYEAQQDKSGLPNDRFSAERPEGSISTLTIQRTEQRDSAMYRCASSLGPASQTQYFGPGTRLLVL.

The chain combines TRBV29-1 with TRBJ1-2, with 11 nucleotides matching TRBD1. The CDR3 has 17 residues. V gave up 1 base and J gave up 5 bases; unmatched junction bases: 12. CDR1 SQVTM and CDR2 ANQGSEA come from the germline V gene. The CDR3 sequence: CSVEAGQGAGVRYGYTF. As DNA, the CDR3 is TGCAGCGTTGAAGCAGGACAGGGGGCGGGGGTTAGGTATGGCTACACCTTC. The full variable domain, in which reference TRBV29-1 and TRBJ1-2 provide the parts outside the CDR3, is SAVISQKPSRDICQRGTSLTIQCQVDSQVTMMFWYRQQPGQSLTLIATANQGSEATYESGFVIDKFPISRPNLTFSTLTVSNMSPEDSSIYLCSVEAGQGAGVRYGYTFGSGTRLTVV.